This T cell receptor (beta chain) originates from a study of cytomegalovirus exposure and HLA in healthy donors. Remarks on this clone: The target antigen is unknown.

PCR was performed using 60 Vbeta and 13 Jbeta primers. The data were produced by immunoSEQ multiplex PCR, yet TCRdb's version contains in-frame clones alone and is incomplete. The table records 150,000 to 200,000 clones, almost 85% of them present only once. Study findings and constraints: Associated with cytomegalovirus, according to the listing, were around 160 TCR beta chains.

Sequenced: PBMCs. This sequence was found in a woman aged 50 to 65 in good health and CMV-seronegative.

This chain's CDR3 is CASSPRAGGRGEQYF. The CDR3 nucleotides read TGTGCCAGCTCACCTCGGGCAGGGGGCAGGGGCGAGCAGTACTTC. This rearrangement joins TRBV18 to TRBJ2-7, with 8 bases fitting TRBD1. CDR1 is KGHSH, CDR2 LQKENI, per germline. The trim removed 3 bases at V and 6 bases at J, leaving 10 bases unmatched. This CDR3 is 15 amino acids long.